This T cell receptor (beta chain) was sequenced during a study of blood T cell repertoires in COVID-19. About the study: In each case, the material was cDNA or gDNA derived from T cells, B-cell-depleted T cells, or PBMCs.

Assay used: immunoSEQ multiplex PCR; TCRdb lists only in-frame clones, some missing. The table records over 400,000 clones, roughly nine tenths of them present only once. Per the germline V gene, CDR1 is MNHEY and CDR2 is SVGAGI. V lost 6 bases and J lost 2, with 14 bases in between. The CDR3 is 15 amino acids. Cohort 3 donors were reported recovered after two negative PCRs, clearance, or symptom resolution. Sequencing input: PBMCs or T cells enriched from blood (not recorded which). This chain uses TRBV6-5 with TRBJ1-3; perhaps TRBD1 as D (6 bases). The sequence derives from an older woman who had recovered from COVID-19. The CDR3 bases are TGTGCCAGCAGCCCCCGGGGGGCCACTGGAAACACCATATATTTT. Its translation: CASSPRGATGNTIYF.